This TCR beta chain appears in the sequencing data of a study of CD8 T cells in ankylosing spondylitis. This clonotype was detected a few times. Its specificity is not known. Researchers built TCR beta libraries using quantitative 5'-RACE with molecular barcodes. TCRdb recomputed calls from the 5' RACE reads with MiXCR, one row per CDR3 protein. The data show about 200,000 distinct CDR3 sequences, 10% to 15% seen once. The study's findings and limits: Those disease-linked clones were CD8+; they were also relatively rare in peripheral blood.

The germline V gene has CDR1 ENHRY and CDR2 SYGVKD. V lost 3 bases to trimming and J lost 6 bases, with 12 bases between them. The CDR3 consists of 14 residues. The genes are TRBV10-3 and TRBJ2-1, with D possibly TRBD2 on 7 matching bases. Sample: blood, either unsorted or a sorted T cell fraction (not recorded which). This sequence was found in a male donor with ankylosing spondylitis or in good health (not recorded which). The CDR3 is CAISEQGGTNEQFF. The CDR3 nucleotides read TGTGCCATCAGTGAACAGGGAGGGACCAATGAGCAGTTCTTC.